These T cell receptor beta chains were read from a single sample in a study of beta chain features in type 1 diabetes. TCRdb's copy holds only in-frame clones and misses some; the assay was immunoSEQ multiplex PCR. The data contain 150,000 to 180,000 clones, 10% of them seen just once; the ten biggest clones take up 0.45% to 0.5%. Sequencing input: central memory CD4+ T cells from blood. The receptors were sampled from a man in his thirties or forties with type 1 diabetes. Each CDR3 is given with its conserved first and last residue. The D gene is left open where the match is weak. The size of a clone is reported for some rows only, either as once, few or many, or as a class for expanded clones.

TRBV10-3,TRBD2,TRBJ2-1,few,TGTGCCATCAGCGGACTAGCGGGGCTAGCGGAGCAGTTCTTC,CAISGLAGLAEQFF
TRBV7-9,-,TRBJ2-1,-,TGTGCCAGCAGCCCCCTCCTAGTTGGACGAGGGGAGCAGTTCTTC,CASSPLLVGRGEQFF
TRBV29-1,TRBD2,TRBJ2-1,-,TGCAGCGTTTTACGACTAGCGGGGGACAATGAGCAGTTCTTC,CSVLRLAGDNEQFF
TRBV29-1,-,TRBJ1-1,few,TGCAGCGCCGTGGGTCCGGGACATCTCGTCAGGTTATACACTGAAGCTTTCTTT,CSAVGPGHLVRLYTEAFF
TRBV4-2,TRBD2,TRBJ2-2,-,TGTGCCAGCAGCCAAGACGGGCTAGCGGGAGGGAAGAACACCGGGGAGCTGTTTTTT,CASSQDGLAGGKNTGELFF
TRBV11-2,TRBD2,TRBJ2-1,-,TGTGCCAGCAGCGATAGCGGGAGGGCCGGCAATGAGCAGTTCTTC,CASSDSGRAGNEQFF
TRBV5-4,TRBD2,TRBJ2-3,-,TGTGCCAGCAGCTTTTATAGCGGGAGAGCGCAGTATTTT,CASSFYSGRAQYF
TRBV18,TRBD2,TRBJ2-7,-,TGTGCCAGCTCACCACCTGGGACTAGCGGGAAAACCTACGAGCAGTACTTC,CASSPPGTSGKTYEQYF
TRBV25-1,TRBD1,TRBJ1-1,few,TGTGCCACCCGGGACAGGGGGCATCCCGACACTGAAGCTTTCTTT,CATRDRGHPDTEAFF
TRBV4-1,-,TRBJ2-1,-,TGCGCCAGCAGCCAAGCCGCCCAGGACATCTACAATGAGCAGTTCTTC,CASSQAAQDIYNEQFF